There are many counts of the clone carrying this T cell receptor (beta chain). The source of the sample is a study of regulatory T cells in long-lasting Graves disease. The wider study: Graves' cases, newly diagnosed, had used antithyroid drugs under 3 months.

With iRepertoire HTBI primers and Arm-PCR of CDR3 regions, TCR beta libraries were built. TCRdb called the multiplex PCR reads again in MiXCR, with one record for every CDR3 protein. The sample contains fewer than 550,000 distinct CDR3 sequences, around 17% of which appear only once. Germline-derived CDR1 and CDR2 are SQVTM and ANQGSEA. V was pared by 1 base and J by 3 bases, with 9 bases between. The CDR3 consists of 13 residues. This sample's time point: newly diagnosed GD, antithyroid drugs for less than 3 months. RNA extracted from PBMCs served as the sequencing template. The same data also contributed to another study, on T cells in Graves' hyperthyroidism and ophthalmopathy. That source reports: The authors deemed Graves' hyperthyroidism stable absent ophthalmopathy progression within 18 months.

The V call is TRBV29-1, the J call TRBJ2-5; a weak D match, TRBD2 (6 bases). The clonotype was recovered from a woman younger than 30 with Graves disease. The sample here was peripheral blood mononuclear cells (PBMCs), taken at new diagnosis, from a patient treated with antithyroid drugs. The CDR3 nucleotides are TGCAGCGTTGAAGGGAGGGGTGAAGAGACCCAGTACTTC. Protein product: CSVEGRGEETQYF.